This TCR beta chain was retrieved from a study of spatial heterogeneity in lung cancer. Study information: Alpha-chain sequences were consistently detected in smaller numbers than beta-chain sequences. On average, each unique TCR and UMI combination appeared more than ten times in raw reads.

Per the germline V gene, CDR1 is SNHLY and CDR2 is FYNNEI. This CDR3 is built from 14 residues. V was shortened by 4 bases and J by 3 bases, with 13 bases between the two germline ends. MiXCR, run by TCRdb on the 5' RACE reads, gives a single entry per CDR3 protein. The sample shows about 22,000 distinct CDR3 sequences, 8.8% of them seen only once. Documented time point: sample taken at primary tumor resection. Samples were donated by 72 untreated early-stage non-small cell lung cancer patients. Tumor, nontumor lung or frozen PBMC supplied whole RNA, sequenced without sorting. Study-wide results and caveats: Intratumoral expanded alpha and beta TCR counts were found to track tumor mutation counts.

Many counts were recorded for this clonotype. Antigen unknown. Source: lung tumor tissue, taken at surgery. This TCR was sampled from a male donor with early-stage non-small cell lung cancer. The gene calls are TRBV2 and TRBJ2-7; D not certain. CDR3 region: CASSGFLGFYEQYF. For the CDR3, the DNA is TGTGCCAGCAGTGGGTTTTTGGGGTTCTACGAGCAGTACTTC.